This T cell receptor (beta chain) was obtained from a study of blood T cell repertoires in COVID-19. Study-wide background: Sites across the United States, Italy and Spain contributed samples from acute and convalescent COVID-19. The cDNA or gDNA used as material had been derived from T cells, B-cell-depleted T cells, or PBMCs.

Source study methods: Amplification from reference gene primers served as the basis for estimated nucleated cell counts. Some clones are missing from TCRdb's copy, which holds only in-frame ones; the method was immunoSEQ multiplex PCR. V, J and clone size are those of that table, while D and trimming were read from the DNA. Seen here are about 240,000 clones, roughly 81% observed once, and the top ten hold around 7.5%. CDR1 is SGHRS and CDR2 is YFSETQ in the germline V gene. The CDR3 is made up of 15 amino acids. Trimming removed 2 bases from V and 1 base from J; junction bases left unmatched: 4. Enrolment of Seattle patients took place during active infection, and they were followed longitudinally.

Sample: peripheral blood. The TCR was taken from a woman aged 80 or over with COVID-19, enrolled during active disease. The J gene is TRBJ1-1, the V gene TRBV5-1; TRBD1 matches at 8 bases. This chain's CDR3 is CASSFQGAENTEAFF. The CDR3 nucleotides read TGCGCCAGCAGCTTTCAGGGGGCTGAGAACACTGAAGCTTTCTTT.